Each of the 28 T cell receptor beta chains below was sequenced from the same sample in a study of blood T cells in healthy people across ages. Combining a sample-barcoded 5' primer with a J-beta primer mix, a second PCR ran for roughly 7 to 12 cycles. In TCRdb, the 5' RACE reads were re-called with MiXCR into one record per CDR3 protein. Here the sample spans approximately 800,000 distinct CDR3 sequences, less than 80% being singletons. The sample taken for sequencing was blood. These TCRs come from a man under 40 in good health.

The CDR3 sequence: CSVEGWSQGPPSSYNEQFF. CDR3 coding DNA: TGCAGCGTTGAAGGGTGGTCACAGGGGCCTCCGTCCTCCTACAATGAGCAGTTCTTC. This rearrangement joins TRBV29-1 to TRBJ2-1; TRBD1 matches at 7 bases. The CDR3 sequence is 19 residues long. With 1 base clipped from V and 0 bases from J, the junction kept 15 bases outside the gene matches. Germline CDR1 reads SQVTM; CDR2 reads ANQGSEA.

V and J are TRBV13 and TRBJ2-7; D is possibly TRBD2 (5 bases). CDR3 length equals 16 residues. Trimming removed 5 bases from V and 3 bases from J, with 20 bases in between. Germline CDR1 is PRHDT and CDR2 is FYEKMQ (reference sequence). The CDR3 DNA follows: TGTGCCAGCAGCCTAGACGCTTTCGGGGTGAGCTACGAGCAGTACTTC. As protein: CASSLDAFGVSYEQYF.

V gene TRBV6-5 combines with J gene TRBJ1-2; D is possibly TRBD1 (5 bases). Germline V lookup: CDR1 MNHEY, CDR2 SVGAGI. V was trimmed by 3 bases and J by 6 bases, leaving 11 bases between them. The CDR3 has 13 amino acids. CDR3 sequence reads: CASSYYRGDGYTF. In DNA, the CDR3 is TGTGCCAGCAGTTATTATAGGGGCGATGGCTACACCTTC.

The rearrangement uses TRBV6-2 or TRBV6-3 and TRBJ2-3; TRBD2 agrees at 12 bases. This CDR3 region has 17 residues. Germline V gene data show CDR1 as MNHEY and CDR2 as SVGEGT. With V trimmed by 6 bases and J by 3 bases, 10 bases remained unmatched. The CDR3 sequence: CASRAPGLAGTTDTQYF. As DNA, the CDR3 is TGTGCCAGCAGAGCCCCTGGACTAGCGGGGACTACAGATACGCAGTATTTT.

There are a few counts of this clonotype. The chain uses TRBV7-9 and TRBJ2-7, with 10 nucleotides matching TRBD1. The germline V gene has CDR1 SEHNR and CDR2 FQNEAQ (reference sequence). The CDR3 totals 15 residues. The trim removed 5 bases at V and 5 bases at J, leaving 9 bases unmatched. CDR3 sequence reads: CASSRPGQGSHEQYF. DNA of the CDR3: TGTGCCAGCAGCAGACCGGGACAGGGGAGCCACGAGCAGTACTTC.

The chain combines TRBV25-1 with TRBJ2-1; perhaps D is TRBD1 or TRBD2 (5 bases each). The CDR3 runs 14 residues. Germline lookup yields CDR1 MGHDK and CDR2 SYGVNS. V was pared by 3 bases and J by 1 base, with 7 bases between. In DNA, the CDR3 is TGTGCCAGCAGTGAGGGACCATCCTACAATGAGCAGTTCTTC. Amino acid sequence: CASSEGPSYNEQFF.

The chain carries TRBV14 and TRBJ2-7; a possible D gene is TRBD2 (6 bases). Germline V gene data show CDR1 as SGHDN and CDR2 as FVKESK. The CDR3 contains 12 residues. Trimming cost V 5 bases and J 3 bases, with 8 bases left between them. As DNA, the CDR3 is TGTGCCAGCAGCGCGGGGTTCTACGAGCAGTACTTC. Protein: CASSAGFYEQYF.

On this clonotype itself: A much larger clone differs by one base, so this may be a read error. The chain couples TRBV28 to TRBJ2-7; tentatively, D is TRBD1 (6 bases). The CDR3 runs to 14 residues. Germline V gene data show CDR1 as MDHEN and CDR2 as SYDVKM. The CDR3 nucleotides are TGTACCAGCAGGGGAACCACAGTTTTCTACGAGCAGTACTTC. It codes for CTSRGTTVFYEQYF.

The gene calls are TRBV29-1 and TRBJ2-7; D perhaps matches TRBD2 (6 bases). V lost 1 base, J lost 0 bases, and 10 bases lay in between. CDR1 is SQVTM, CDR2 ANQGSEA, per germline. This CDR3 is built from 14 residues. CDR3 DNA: TGCAGCGTTGAAGGTCGGGGGAGCTCCTACGAGCAGTACTTC. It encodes CSVEGRGSSYEQYF.

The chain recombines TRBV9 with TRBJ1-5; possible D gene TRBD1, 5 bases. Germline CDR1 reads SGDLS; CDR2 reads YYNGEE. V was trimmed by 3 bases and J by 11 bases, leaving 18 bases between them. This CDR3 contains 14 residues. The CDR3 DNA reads TGTGCCAGCAGCGCGCGGGGGGTTCACGAGACCCAGCATTTT. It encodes CASSARGVHETQHF.

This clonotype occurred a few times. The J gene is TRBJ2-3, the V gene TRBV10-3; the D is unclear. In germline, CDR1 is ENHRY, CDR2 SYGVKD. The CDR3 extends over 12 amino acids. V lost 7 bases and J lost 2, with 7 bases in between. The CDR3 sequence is CAIKEYTDTQYF. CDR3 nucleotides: TGTGCCATCAAGGAGTACACAGATACGCAGTATTTT.

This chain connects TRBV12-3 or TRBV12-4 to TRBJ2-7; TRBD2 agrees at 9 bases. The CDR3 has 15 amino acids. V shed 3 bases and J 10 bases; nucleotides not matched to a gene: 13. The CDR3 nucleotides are TGTGCCAGCAGTTTGATTCGAGCGGGGGGCCGTTCCCAGTACTTC. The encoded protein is CASSLIRAGGRSQYF.

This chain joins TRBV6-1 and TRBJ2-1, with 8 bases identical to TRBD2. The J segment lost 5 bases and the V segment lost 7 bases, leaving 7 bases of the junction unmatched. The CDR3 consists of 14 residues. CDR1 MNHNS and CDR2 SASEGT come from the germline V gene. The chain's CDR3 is CASIGLARHNEQFF. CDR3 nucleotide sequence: TGTGCCAGCATTGGACTAGCCAGGCACAATGAGCAGTTCTTC.

The CDR3 protein is CAAGRGAGSQYF. The DNA of the CDR3 is TGTGCAGCTGGTAGGGGGGCCGGCTCCCAGTACTTC. This chain uses TRBV6-5 with TRBJ2-5; the D call may be TRBD1 or TRBD2 (6 bases each). CDR1 and CDR2 from the germline V gene are MNHEY and SVGAGI. There are 12 residues in the CDR3.

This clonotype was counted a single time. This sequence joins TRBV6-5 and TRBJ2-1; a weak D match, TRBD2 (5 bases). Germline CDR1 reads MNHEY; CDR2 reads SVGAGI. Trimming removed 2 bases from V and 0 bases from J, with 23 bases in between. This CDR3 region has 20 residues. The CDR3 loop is CASSYRGVAETITSYNEQFF. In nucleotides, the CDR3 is TGTGCCAGCAGTTACCGGGGTGTTGCGGAGACAATTACCTCCTACAATGAGCAGTTCTTC.

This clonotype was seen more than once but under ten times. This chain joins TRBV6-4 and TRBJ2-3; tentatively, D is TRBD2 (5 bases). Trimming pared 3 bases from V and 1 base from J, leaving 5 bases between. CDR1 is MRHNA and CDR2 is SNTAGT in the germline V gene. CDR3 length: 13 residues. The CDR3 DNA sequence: TGTGCCAGCAGTGAGCGGGGCACAGATACGCAGTATTTT. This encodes CASSERGTDTQYF.

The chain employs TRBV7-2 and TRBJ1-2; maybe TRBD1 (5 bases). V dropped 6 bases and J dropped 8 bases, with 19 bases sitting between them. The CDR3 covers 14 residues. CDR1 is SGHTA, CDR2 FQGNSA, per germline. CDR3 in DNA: TGTGCCAGCAGTCAAGAGGACAACTTGAAAGGCTACACCTTC. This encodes CASSQEDNLKGYTF.

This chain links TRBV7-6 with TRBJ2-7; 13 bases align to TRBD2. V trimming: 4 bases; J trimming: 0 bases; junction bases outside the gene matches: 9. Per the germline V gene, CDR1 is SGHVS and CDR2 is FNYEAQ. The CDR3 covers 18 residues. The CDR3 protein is CASSSRTSGGPSSYEQYF. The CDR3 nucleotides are TGTGCCAGCAGCTCTAGGACTAGCGGGGGCCCATCCTCCTACGAGCAGTACTTC. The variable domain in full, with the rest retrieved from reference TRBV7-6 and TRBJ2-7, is GAGVSQSPRYKVTKRGQDVALRCDPISGHVSLYWYRQALGQGPEFLTYFNYEAQQDKSGLPNDRFSAERPEGSISTLTIQRTEQRDSAMYRCASSSRTSGGPSSYEQYFGPGTRLTVT.

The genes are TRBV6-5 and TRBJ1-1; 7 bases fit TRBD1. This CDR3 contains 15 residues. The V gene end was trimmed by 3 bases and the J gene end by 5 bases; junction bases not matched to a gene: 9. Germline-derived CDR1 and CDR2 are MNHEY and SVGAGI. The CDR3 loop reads CASSYRQGVRTEAFF. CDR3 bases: TGTGCCAGCAGTTATAGGCAGGGGGTACGAACTGAAGCTTTCTTT.

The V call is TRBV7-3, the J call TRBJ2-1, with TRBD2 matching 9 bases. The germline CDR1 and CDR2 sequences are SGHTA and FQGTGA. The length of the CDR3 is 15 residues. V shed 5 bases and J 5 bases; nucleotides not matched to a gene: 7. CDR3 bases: TGTGCCAGCAGCCCCGGAGCGGGGGGTCACAATGAGCAGTTCTTC. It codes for CASSPGAGGHNEQFF. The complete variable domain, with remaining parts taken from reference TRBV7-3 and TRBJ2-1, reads GAGVSQTPSNKVTEKGKYVELRCDPISGHTALYWYRQSLGQGPEFLIYFQGTGAADDSGLPNDRFFAVRPEGSVSTLKIQRTERGDSAVYLCASSPGAGGHNEQFFGPGTRLTVL.

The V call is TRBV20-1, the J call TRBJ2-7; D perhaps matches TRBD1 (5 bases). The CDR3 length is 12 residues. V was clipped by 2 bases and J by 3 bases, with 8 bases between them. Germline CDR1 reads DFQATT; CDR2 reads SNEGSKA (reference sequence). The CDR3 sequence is CSARQGGYEQYF. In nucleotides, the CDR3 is TGCAGTGCTAGACAGGGTGGCTACGAGCAGTACTTC.

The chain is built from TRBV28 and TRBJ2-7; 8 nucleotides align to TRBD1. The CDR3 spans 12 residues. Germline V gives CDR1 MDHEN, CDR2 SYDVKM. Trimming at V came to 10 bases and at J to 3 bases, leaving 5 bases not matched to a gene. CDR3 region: CANKDRVYEQYF. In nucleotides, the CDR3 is TGTGCCAACAAGGACAGGGTCTACGAGCAGTACTTC.

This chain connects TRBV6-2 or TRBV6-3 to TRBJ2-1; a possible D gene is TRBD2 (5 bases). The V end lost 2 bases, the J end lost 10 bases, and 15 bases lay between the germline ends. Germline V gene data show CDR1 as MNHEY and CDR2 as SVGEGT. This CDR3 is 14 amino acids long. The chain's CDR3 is CASSYTLRGEEQFF. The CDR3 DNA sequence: TGTGCCAGCAGTTACACCCTACGGGGAGAGGAGCAGTTCTTC.

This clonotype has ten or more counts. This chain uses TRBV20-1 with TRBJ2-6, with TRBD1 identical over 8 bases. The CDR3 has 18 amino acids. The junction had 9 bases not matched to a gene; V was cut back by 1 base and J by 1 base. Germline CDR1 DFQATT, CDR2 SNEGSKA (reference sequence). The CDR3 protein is CSARGGAGGSSGANVLTF. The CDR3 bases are TGCAGTGCTAGAGGTGGGGCAGGGGGCTCTTCTGGGGCCAACGTCCTGACTTTC.

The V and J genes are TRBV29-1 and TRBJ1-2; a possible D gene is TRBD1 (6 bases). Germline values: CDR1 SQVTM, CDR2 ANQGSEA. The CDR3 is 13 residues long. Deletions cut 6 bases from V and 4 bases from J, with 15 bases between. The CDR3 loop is CSVATGYAYGYTF. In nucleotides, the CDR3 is TGCAGCGTCGCTACAGGGTACGCCTATGGCTACACCTTC.

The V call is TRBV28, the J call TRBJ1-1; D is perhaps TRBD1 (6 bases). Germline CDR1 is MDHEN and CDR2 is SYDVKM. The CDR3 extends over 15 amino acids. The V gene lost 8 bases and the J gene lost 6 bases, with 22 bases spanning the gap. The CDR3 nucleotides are TGTGCCAGCTCACCTGTGCAGGGGTGGGGGGCTGAAGCTTTCTTT. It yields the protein CASSPVQGWGAEAFF.

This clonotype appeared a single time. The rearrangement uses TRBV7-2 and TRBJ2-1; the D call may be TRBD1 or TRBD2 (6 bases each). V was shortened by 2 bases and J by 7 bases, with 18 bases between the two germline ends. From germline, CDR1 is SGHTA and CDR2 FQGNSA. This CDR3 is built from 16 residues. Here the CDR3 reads CASSLFRGPGRNEQFF. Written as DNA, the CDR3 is TGTGCCAGCAGCTTATTCCGGGGGCCGGGGAGGAATGAGCAGTTCTTC.

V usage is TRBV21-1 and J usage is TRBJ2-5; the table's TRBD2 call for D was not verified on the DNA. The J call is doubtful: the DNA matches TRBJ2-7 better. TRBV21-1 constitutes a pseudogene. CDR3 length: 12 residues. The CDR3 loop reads CASSKRPSEQYF. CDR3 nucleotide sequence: TGTGCCAGCAGCAAGAGGCCCTCCGAGCAGTACTTC.